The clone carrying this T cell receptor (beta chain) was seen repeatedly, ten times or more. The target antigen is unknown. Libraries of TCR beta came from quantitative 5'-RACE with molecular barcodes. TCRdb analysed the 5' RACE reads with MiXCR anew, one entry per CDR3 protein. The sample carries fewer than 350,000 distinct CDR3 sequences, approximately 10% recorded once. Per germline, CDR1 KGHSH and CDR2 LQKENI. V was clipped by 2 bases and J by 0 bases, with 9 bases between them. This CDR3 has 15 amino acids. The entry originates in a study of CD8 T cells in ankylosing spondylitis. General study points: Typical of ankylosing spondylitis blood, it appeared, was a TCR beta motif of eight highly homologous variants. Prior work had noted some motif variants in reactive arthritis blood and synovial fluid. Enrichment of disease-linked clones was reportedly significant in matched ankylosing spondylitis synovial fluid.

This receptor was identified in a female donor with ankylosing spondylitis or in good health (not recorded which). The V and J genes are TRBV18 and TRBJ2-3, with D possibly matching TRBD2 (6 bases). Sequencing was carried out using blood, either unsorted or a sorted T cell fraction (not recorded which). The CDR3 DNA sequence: TGTGCCAGCTCACCAGGCGGGGTTAGCACAGATACGCAGTATTTT. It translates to CASSPGGVSTDTQYF.